This T cell receptor (beta chain) was captured in a study of T cells in Graves' hyperthyroidism and ophthalmopathy. Germline loops: CDR1 KGHDR, CDR2 SFDVKD. From its first to its last residue, the CDR3 has 16 amino acids. Regions amplified from RNA transcripts were the TCR beta CDR3 regions. The HTBI primer set was used in a first-round RT-PCR of the TCR CDR3. TCRdb re-analysed the multiplex PCR reads in MiXCR, keeping a single row per CDR3 protein. There are around 500,000 distinct CDR3 sequences in the sample; about 15% occur only once, and around 13% lies in the top ten. Concerning this clonotype itself: It is unclear where the CDR3 begins or ends on the DNA, so no DNA is shown, and the CDR3 is as TCRdb lists it.

Specimen: blood. The receptor comes from a woman aged 35 to 49 with Graves' hyperthyroidism. This chain connects TRBV24-1 to TRBJ2-2; TRBD1 is taken as the D call from the table, unchecked against the DNA. The CDR3 spells CATSDSGQGRTGELFF.